These 12 T cell receptor beta chains originate from one sample sequenced in a study of blood T cells in healthy people across ages. Using a J-beta primer mix together with a sample-barcoded 5' primer, a second PCR was run for roughly 6 to 11 cycles. Using its own MiXCR run on the 5' RACE reads, TCRdb lists one record per CDR3 protein. In the table there are more than 800,000 distinct CDR3 sequences, more than 40% of which are singletons. The material sequenced was blood. The receptors were gathered from a woman between 55 and 75 years old in good health.

This sequence joins TRBV12-3 or TRBV12-4 and TRBJ2-7; D gene ambiguous. This CDR3 region has 12 residues. Trimming cost V 4 bases and J 3 bases, with 7 bases left between them. The CDR3 sequence is CASSSIFYEQYF. CDR3 DNA: TGTGCCAGCAGTTCCATTTTCTACGAGCAGTACTTC.

The chain has TRBV15 and TRBJ2-1; 7 nucleotides line up with TRBD2. J was trimmed by 7 bases and V by 1 base; bases with no gene match: 4. The CDR3 is made up of 14 amino acids. Per the germline V gene, CDR1 is LNHNV and CDR2 is YYDKDF (reference sequence). CDR3 sequence reads: CATSRGGSGNEQFF. The CDR3 DNA reads TGTGCCACCAGCAGAGGCGGGAGCGGAAATGAGCAGTTCTTC.

This clonotype was counted between two and nine times. V and J are TRBV20-1 and TRBJ2-4; 8 bases map to TRBD2. The CDR3 has 14 residues. V shed 3 bases and J 13 bases; nucleotides not matched to a gene: 14. The germline V gene has CDR1 DFQATT and CDR2 SNEGSKA (reference sequence). CDR3 in DNA: TGCAGTGCTAGTCGTAGCGGGGTCCCCAATGAGCAGTACTTC. This sequence encodes CSASRSGVPNEQYF.

This clonotype has a handful of counts. This chain joins TRBV29-1 and TRBJ2-5; D is possibly TRBD1 or TRBD2 (5 bases each). V shed 3 bases and J shed 6 bases, with 11 bases lying between them. The length of the CDR3 is 12 residues. Germline V gene data show CDR1 as SQVTM and CDR2 as ANQGSEA. CDR3 sequence (DNA): TGCAGCGTTGAGGGACGTGGGCAGACCCAGTACTTC. It yields the protein CSVEGRGQTQYF.

V and J are TRBV25-1 and TRBJ2-2; 8 bases are a match to TRBD1. After removal of 2 bases from V and 7 bases from J, the junction contained 6 bases not matched to a gene. Germline V CDR1 and CDR2: MGHDK, SYGVNS. This CDR3 comprises 15 residues. In DNA, the CDR3 is TGTGCCAGCAGTGAACAGGGGGCCCGTATCGGGGAGCTGTTTTTT. Its protein product is CASSEQGARIGELFF.

This clonotype was detected many times. The chain recombines TRBV29-1 with TRBJ2-5; 7 bases agree with TRBD2. The V gene's germline CDR1 is SQVTM and CDR2 ANQGSEA. The trim removed 1 base at V and 1 base at J, leaving 3 bases unmatched. The CDR3 sequence is 14 residues long. CDR3 loop: CSVEVGRAQETQYF. Here the CDR3 DNA reads TGCAGCGTTGAAGTAGGGAGGGCCCAAGAGACCCAGTACTTC. Combining the CDR3 with reference TRBV29-1 and TRBJ2-5 gives the whole variable domain SAVISQKPSRDICQRGTSLTIQCQVDSQVTMMFWYRQQPGQSLTLIATANQGSEATYESGFVIDKFPISRPNLTFSTLTVSNMSPEDSSIYLCSVEVGRAQETQYFGPGTRLLVL.

This clonotype has more than one count but fewer than ten. The CDR3 spells CASSLADRSSGANVLTF. For the CDR3, the DNA is TGTGCCAGCAGCTTAGCGGACAGAAGCTCTGGGGCCAACGTCCTGACTTTC. The rearrangement links TRBV11-2 to TRBJ2-6; TRBD1 is a possible D gene (6 bases). This CDR3 contains 17 residues. In germline, CDR1 is SGHAT, CDR2 FQNNGV. Deletions cut 1 base from V and 0 bases from J, with 10 bases between. Variable domain in full (rest from reference TRBV11-2 and TRBJ2-6): EAGVAQSPRYKIIEKRQSVAFWCNPISGHATLYWYQQILGQGPKLLIQFQNNGVVDDSQLPKDRFSAERLKGVDSTLKIQPAKLEDSAVYLCASSLADRSSGANVLTFGAGSRLTVL.

The chain carries TRBV28 and TRBJ2-7, with no clear D. This CDR3 comprises 15 residues. From germline, CDR1 is MDHEN and CDR2 SYDVKM. Trimming pared 5 bases from V and 2 bases from J, leaving 16 bases between. The CDR3 is CASSINFDGTYEQYF. The CDR3 region has the DNA TGTGCCAGCAGTATCAACTTCGACGGAACCTACGAGCAGTACTTC.

This clonotype was seen once. The chain employs TRBV27 and TRBJ2-1; D may match TRBD1 or TRBD2 (5 bases each). The V end was cut by 6 bases, the J end by 6 bases, with 15 bases between. The CDR3 covers 14 residues. CDR1 and CDR2 (germline): MNHEY, SMNVEV (reference sequence). In nucleotides, the CDR3 is TGTGCCAGCAGGTCAGGGCCGAGGGGCAATGAGCAGTTCTTC. It translates to CASRSGPRGNEQFF.

The chain recombines TRBV6-2 or TRBV6-3 with TRBJ1-2; possibly TRBD1 for D (6 bases). The CDR3 sequence is 16 residues long. CDR1 and CDR2 from the germline V gene are MNHEY and SVGEGT. V was trimmed by 6 bases and J by 6 bases, leaving 23 bases between them. The CDR3 region has the DNA TGTGCCAGCAGCCCCGGGGCAGGGGCGGACCGACATGGCTACACCTTC. The encoded protein is CASSPGAGADRHGYTF.

This clonotype showed up just a few times. The chain couples TRBV20-1 to TRBJ2-3; 11 nucleotides align to TRBD2. Germline V gene lookup returns CDR1 DFQATT and CDR2 SNEGSKA (reference sequence). V lost 2 bases to trimming and J lost 0 bases; unmatched junction nucleotides: 1. CDR3 length equals 15 residues. CDR3: CSARRLAGSTDTQYF. The CDR3 nucleotides read TGCAGTGCTAGAAGACTAGCGGGGAGCACAGATACGCAGTATTTT.

CDR3 sequence: CAIREQFF. The DNA of the CDR3 is TGTGCGATTCGTGAGCAGTTCTTC. The genes are TRBV30 and TRBJ2-1; D is uncertain. This CDR3 spans 8 amino acids. Germline V gene data show CDR1 as GTSNPN and CDR2 as SVGIG (reference sequence).